Listed below are T cell receptor beta chains from one sample, sequenced in a study of cytomegalovirus exposure and HLA in healthy donors. Sequencing used immunoSEQ multiplex PCR; TCRdb keeps in-frame clones, though not all of them. The table includes about 69,000 clones, approximately 80% detected once. Sample: PBMCs. These receptors were taken from a man aged 18 to 30 in good health and CMV-seronegative. Both conserved end residues are part of each CDR3. Fields, in order: V gene, clone size, J gene, D gene, CDR3 protein, CDR3 DNA. A D gene is named only where the DNA matches it firmly. The size entry is marked missing in some rows and otherwise reads once, few, many or a size class.

TRBV28	.	TRBJ2-5	TRBD2	CASSEEASGWETQYF	TGTGCCAGCAGTGAGGAGGCTAGCGGGTGGGAGACCCAGTACTTC
TRBV28	.	TRBJ1-2	.	CASSLTSGSGVFGYTF	TGTGCCAGCAGTTTAACCTCGGGTTCGGGGGTTTTTGGCTACACCTTC
TRBV19	.	TRBJ1-5	.	CASTQMGGGGQPQHF	TGTGCCAGTACCCAGATGGGGGGAGGTGGTCAGCCCCAGCATTTT
TRBV29-1	.	TRBJ2-3	TRBD2	CSVGSGGAWDTQYF	TGCAGCGTTGGGAGCGGGGGGGCTTGGGATACGCAGTATTTT
TRBV11-2	.	TRBJ1-5	.	CASSLGTVTNQPQHF	TGTGCCAGCAGCTTAGGGACAGTGACCAATCAGCCCCAGCATTTT
TRBV4-3	once	TRBJ2-3	TRBD2	CASSQDMGRGSSTDTQYF	TGCGCCAGCAGCCAAGATATGGGGAGGGGATCTAGCACAGATACGCAGTATTTT
TRBV5-1	few	TRBJ2-1	TRBD2	CASSLYSGGPYNEQFF	TGCGCCAGCAGCTTGTATAGCGGGGGGCCCTACAATGAGCAGTTCTTC
TRBV10-3	.	TRBJ2-3	.	CAISESGQGRSGAGSDTQYF	TGTGCCATCAGTGAGTCGGGACAAGGAAGGTCCGGGGCCGGATCAGATACGCAGTATTTT
TRBV7-9	.	TRBJ1-2	.	CASSDLDQGFYGYTF	TGTGCCAGCAGCGACCTGGATCAGGGTTTCTATGGCTACACCTTC
TRBV28	.	TRBJ2-4	TRBD1	CASNNRGISDGLAKNIQYF	TGTGCCAGCAACAACAGGGGGATTTCGGATGGTTTAGCCAAAAACATTCAGTACTTC
TRBV30	.	TRBJ2-7	.	CAWMAPNEQYF	TGTGCCTGGATGGCCCCGAACGAGCAGTACTTC
TRBV4-1	.	TRBJ1-1	.	CASSPRTVNTEAFF	TGCGCCAGCAGCCCCCGGACAGTGAACACTGAAGCTTTCTTT
TRBV5-1	few	TRBJ1-2	.	CASSFGLATGSYTF	TGCGCCAGCAGCTTCGGATTAGCCACAGGGAGCTACACCTTC
TRBV4-2	few	TRBJ1-1	.	CASSQEEGFMNTEAFF	TGTGCCAGCAGCCAAGAAGAGGGATTCATGAACACTGAAGCTTTCTTT
TRBV14	few	TRBJ1-2	.	CASSQDRETNYGYTF	TGTGCCAGCAGCCAAGACAGGGAAACTAACTATGGCTACACCTTC
TRBV6-1	.	TRBJ2-7	.	CASSLGRTFRDEQYF	TGTGCCAGCAGTCTCGGACGGACTTTTCGGGACGAGCAGTACTTC
TRBV28	.	TRBJ1-5	TRBD1	CASRTGDQPQHF	TGTGCCAGCAGGACAGGGGATCAGCCCCAGCATTTT
TRBV6-6	.	TRBJ2-7	TRBD1	CASSYSQGADEQYF	TGTGCCAGCAGTTACTCACAGGGGGCGGACGAGCAGTACTTC
TRBV5-4	.	TRBJ2-3	TRBD1	CASSPLGTGGSTDTQYF	TGTGCCAGCAGCCCGCTGGGGACAGGGGGTAGCACAGATACGCAGTATTTT
TRBV18	.	TRBJ1-3	.	CASSSTRESGNTIYF	TGTGCCAGCTCGTCGACACGTGAATCTGGAAACACCATATATTTT
TRBV13	few	TRBJ2-7	.	CASSLSRVSSEQYF	TGTGCCAGCAGCTTATCTCGGGTTTCAAGCGAGCAGTACTTC
TRBV5-1	.	TRBJ2-7	TRBD2	CASSLAPSGLTYEQYF	TGCGCCAGCAGCTTGGCCCCTAGCGGGTTGACCTACGAGCAGTACTTC
TRBV6-1	.	TRBJ1-4	TRBD1	CASSGRGQGLWEKLFF	TGTGCCAGCAGTGGCCGAGGACAGGGATTATGGGAAAAACTGTTTTTT
TRBV28	.	TRBJ2-7	TRBD1	CASGTVTMYEQYF	TGTGCCAGCGGGACAGTGACTATGTACGAGCAGTACTTC
TRBV7-9	once	TRBJ2-1	TRBD1	CASSLAQGADNEQFF	TGTGCCAGCAGCTTAGCCCAGGGGGCAGACAATGAGCAGTTCTTC
TRBV7-9	.	TRBJ2-2	TRBD1	CASSPNDRANTGELFF	TGTGCCAGCAGCCCTAACGACAGGGCGAACACCGGGGAGCTGTTTTTT
TRBV28	once	TRBJ1-1	.	CASSLAGANTEAFF	TGTGCCAGCAGTTTGGCAGGGGCTAACACTGAAGCTTTCTTT
TRBV27	.	TRBJ1-6	.	CASSPFSYNSPLHF	TGTGCCAGCAGTCCCTTCTCCTATAATTCACCCCTCCACTTT
TRBV7-9	.	TRBJ2-2	.	CASSLLSNTGELFF	TGTGCCAGCAGCTTACTGTCGAACACCGGGGAGCTGTTTTTT
TRBV11-1	.	TRBJ2-5	.	CASSLVTGRETQYF	TGTGCCAGCAGCTTAGTAACCGGGAGAGAGACCCAGTACTTC
TRBV5-1	.	TRBJ2-5	TRBD2	CASSSRTSGGDQETQYF	TGCGCCAGCAGCTCCCGGACTAGCGGGGGAGACCAAGAGACCCAGTACTTC
TRBV2	few	TRBJ2-7	TRBD1	CASRGDSQVDEQYF	TGTGCCAGCAGGGGGGACAGTCAAGTGGACGAGCAGTACTTC
TRBV5-4	.	TRBJ2-3	.	CASSLGRVRGTQYF	TGTGCCAGCAGCTTGGGCAGGGTTCGTGGTACGCAGTATTTT
TRBV7-2	.	TRBJ2-7	TRBD2	CASSPWAGGSYEQYF	TGTGCCAGCAGCCCCTGGGCGGGGGGCTCGTACGAGCAGTACTTC
TRBV5-1	once	TRBJ1-5	.	CASRSSADSNQPQHF	TGCGCCAGCAGGTCAAGCGCAGATAGCAATCAGCCCCAGCATTTT
TRBV5-6	few	TRBJ2-7	TRBD1	CASSLWDRVREQYF	TGTGCCAGCAGCTTGTGGGACAGGGTACGCGAGCAGTACTTC
TRBV5-1	.	TRBJ1-1	TRBD1	CASSLEGGTVSFAFF	TGCGCCAGCAGCTTGGAGGGTGGGACAGTCTCCTTCGCTTTCTTT
TRBV7-8	once	TRBJ2-5	TRBD1	CASSLLQGAGETQYF	TGTGCCAGCAGCCTTCTACAGGGGGCAGGAGAGACCCAGTACTTC
TRBV7-9	.	TRBJ2-1	.	CASSPPLEYNEQFF	TGTGCCAGCAGCCCTCCCCTGGAGTACAATGAGCAGTTCTTC
TRBV4-2	.	TRBJ2-2	TRBD1	CASSQLGTGGTGELFF	TGTGCCAGCAGCCAATTGGGGACAGGGGGGACCGGGGAGCTGTTTTTT
TRBV18	.	TRBJ2-1	TRBD2	CASSSSGGFLEQFF	TGTGCCAGCTCATCTAGCGGGGGGTTTCTTGAGCAGTTCTTC